This TCR beta chain comes out of a study of CD8 T cells in ankylosing spondylitis. Whole-study results and caveats: Significant enrichment of disease-linked clones was reportedly seen in matched ankylosing spondylitis synovial fluid. A motif of several highly homologous TCR beta variants was seen as apparently characteristic of ankylosing spondylitis blood.

The CDR3 runs 12 residues. Trimming took 3 bases from V and 9 from J, leaving 6 bases between them. TCRdb independently ran MiXCR on the 5' RACE reads; one entry per CDR3 protein. The sample has around 770,000 distinct CDR3 sequences, around 17% seen once; the top ten hold about 20%. Concerning this clonotype: Its antigen is unidentified.

This sequence was found in a male donor with ankylosing spondylitis. This sequence joins TRBV12-3 or TRBV12-4 and TRBJ1-6, with unresolved D. Sequencing was carried out using blood, either unsorted or a sorted T cell fraction (not recorded which). The CDR3 sequence is CASSFEGSPLHF. The DNA of the CDR3 is TGTGCCAGCAGTTTTGAGGGTTCACCCCTCCACTTT.